Listed below are T cell receptor beta chains from one sample, sequenced in a study of shared clonotypes between healthy human individuals. Produced via immunoSEQ multiplex PCR; TCRdb's table is partial and in-frame only. This sample has about 2 million clones, with roughly 94% found just once. The material sequenced was naive CD4+ T cells sorted from blood. Receptors originate from a young man in good health. Both conserved end residues are part of each CDR3. D genes are given only for firm matches. A row's size may be missing; if present it is once, few, many or a size class.

CDR3nt: TGTGCCAGCTCACCACGGGCAGTCCAAGAGACCCAGTACTTC; CDR3aa: CASSPRAVQETQYF; len: 14; d_gene: NA; v_gene: TRBV18; abundance: once; j_gene: TRBJ2-5
CDR3nt: TGCGCCAGTACCCATCAGGGGAGCACAGATACGCAGTATTTT; CDR3aa: CASTHQGSTDTQYF; len: 14; d_gene: NA; v_gene: TRBV5-1; abundance: NA; j_gene: TRBJ2-3
CDR3nt: TGCGCCAGCAGCTCCAGGTTCAACAATGAGCAGTTCTTC; CDR3aa: CASSSRFNNEQFF; len: 13; d_gene: NA; v_gene: TRBV5-1; abundance: once; j_gene: TRBJ2-1
CDR3nt: TGTGCCATTCGGAGGGGTCGGGGATCTGGAAACACCATATATTTT; CDR3aa: CAIRRGRGSGNTIYF; len: 15; d_gene: NA; v_gene: TRBV10-3; abundance: NA; j_gene: TRBJ1-3
CDR3nt: TGCGCCAGCAGCCGTGGGGCAACTAATGAAAAACTGTTTTTT; CDR3aa: CASSRGATNEKLFF; len: 14; d_gene: NA; v_gene: TRBV4-1; abundance: NA; j_gene: TRBJ1-4
CDR3nt: TGTGCCAGCTCACCTTCTGAACACAAAGGCGAGCAGTACTTC; CDR3aa: CASSPSEHKGEQYF; len: 14; d_gene: NA; v_gene: TRBV18; abundance: once; j_gene: TRBJ2-7
CDR3nt: TGTGCTAACGACTACGAGCAGTACTTC; CDR3aa: CANDYEQYF; len: 9; d_gene: NA; v_gene: TRBV12-5; abundance: NA; j_gene: TRBJ2-7
CDR3nt: TGTGCCTGGTTAACAGGGGGCAAGAACACTGAAGCTTTCTTT; CDR3aa: CAWLTGGKNTEAFF; len: 14; d_gene: TRBD1; v_gene: TRBV30; abundance: once; j_gene: TRBJ1-1
CDR3nt: TGTGCCAGCGGGGGACAGGTCTACGAGCAGTACTTC; CDR3aa: CASGGQVYEQYF; len: 12; d_gene: TRBD1; v_gene: TRBV25-1; abundance: NA; j_gene: TRBJ2-7
CDR3nt: TGTGCCAGCAGGACCCAGGGGAATGGCAATGAAAAACTGTTTTTT; CDR3aa: CASRTQGNGNEKLFF; len: 15; d_gene: NA; v_gene: TRBV2; abundance: NA; j_gene: TRBJ1-4
CDR3nt: TGTGCCAGCAGCCCCGAAGCAGGGAAGATAACTGAAGCTTTCTTT; CDR3aa: CASSPEAGKITEAFF; len: 15; d_gene: NA; v_gene: TRBV9; abundance: NA; j_gene: TRBJ1-1
CDR3nt: TGTGCCAGCAGCGTCGGGGGTTCACCCCTCCACTTT; CDR3aa: CASSVGGSPLHF; len: 12; d_gene: NA; v_gene: TRBV9; abundance: NA; j_gene: TRBJ1-6
CDR3nt: TGTGCCAGCAGTTCCTTATTCCCAATGAACACTGAAGCTTTCTTT; CDR3aa: CASSSLFPMNTEAFF; len: 15; d_gene: NA; v_gene: TRBV6-1; abundance: NA; j_gene: TRBJ1-1
CDR3nt: TGTGCCAGCAGCTTAGCGGTTGAGGTCTCCTACGAGCAGTACTTC; CDR3aa: CASSLAVEVSYEQYF; len: 15; d_gene: NA; v_gene: TRBV7-2; abundance: NA; j_gene: TRBJ2-7
CDR3nt: TGCGCCACCCAACCGGGACTAGCGGTTCCAGATACGCAGTATTTT; CDR3aa: CATQPGLAVPDTQYF; len: 15; d_gene: TRBD2; v_gene: TRBV10-2; abundance: once; j_gene: TRBJ2-3
CDR3nt: TGTGCCATCAGTGAGTCTTACGGGGGGGTCGATACGCAGTATTTT; CDR3aa: CAISESYGGVDTQYF; len: 15; d_gene: TRBD2; v_gene: TRBV10-3; abundance: NA; j_gene: TRBJ2-3
CDR3nt: TGTGCCAGCAGCCCGACCTTGGCAGGGGGCGCCTACGAGCAGTACTTC; CDR3aa: CASSPTLAGGAYEQYF; len: 16; d_gene: TRBD1; v_gene: TRBV5-6; abundance: NA; j_gene: TRBJ2-7
CDR3nt: TGTGCCATCGATAAACTAGCGGGGGGGGGCACAGATACGCAGTATTTT; CDR3aa: CAIDKLAGGGTDTQYF; len: 16; d_gene: TRBD2; v_gene: TRBV10-3; abundance: NA; j_gene: TRBJ2-3
CDR3nt: TGTGCCAGCAGTTACTCGGGGGACATTTATATCGAGCAGTACTTC; CDR3aa: CASSYSGDIYIEQYF; len: 15; d_gene: NA; v_gene: TRBV6-6; abundance: NA; j_gene: TRBJ2-7
CDR3nt: TGTGCCAGCAGGGGACTTAACACAGATACGCAGTATTTT; CDR3aa: CASRGLNTDTQYF; len: 13; d_gene: NA; v_gene: TRBV6-1; abundance: NA; j_gene: TRBJ2-3
CDR3nt: TGTGCCAGCAGTTTTGGGGGACTCTTCTCTGGAAACACCATATATTTT; CDR3aa: CASSFGGLFSGNTIYF; len: 16; d_gene: NA; v_gene: TRBV28; abundance: NA; j_gene: TRBJ1-3
CDR3nt: TGCGCCAGCAGCCGAGGACAGGGGGTGGCCACCGGGGAGCTGTTTTTT; CDR3aa: CASSRGQGVATGELFF; len: 16; d_gene: TRBD1; v_gene: TRBV4-1; abundance: NA; j_gene: TRBJ2-2
CDR3nt: TGTGCCGGCACTGCCGGGGGTAACACCGGGGAGCTGTTTTTT; CDR3aa: CAGTAGGNTGELFF; len: 14; d_gene: NA; v_gene: TRBV5-4; abundance: NA; j_gene: TRBJ2-2
CDR3nt: TGTGCCAGCTTTACCACAGCTTATGGCTACACCTTC; CDR3aa: CASFTTAYGYTF; len: 12; d_gene: NA; v_gene: TRBV28; abundance: NA; j_gene: TRBJ1-2
CDR3nt: TGTGCTAGTGGTTTGGTACTTCACAGGGGGAGTAATTCACCCCTCCACTTT; CDR3aa: CASGLVLHRGSNSPLHF; len: 17; d_gene: TRBD1; v_gene: TRBV12-5; abundance: NA; j_gene: TRBJ1-6
CDR3nt: TGTGCCAGCAGCCGTGGTCAGTTGGCAGTCAACAACTATGGCTACACCTTC; CDR3aa: CASSRGQLAVNNYGYTF; len: 17; d_gene: NA; v_gene: TRBV7-8; abundance: NA; j_gene: TRBJ1-2
CDR3nt: TGTGCCAGCAGCTTAGACGGCGGGGCGGGAAATGAGCAGTTCTTC; CDR3aa: CASSLDGGAGNEQFF; len: 15; d_gene: NA; v_gene: TRBV7-2; abundance: NA; j_gene: TRBJ2-1
CDR3nt: TGTGCCAGCAGCGTGGAGCGGGGGGGCGGCGAGACCCAGTACTTC; CDR3aa: CASSVERGGGETQYF; len: 15; d_gene: TRBD2; v_gene: TRBV9; abundance: once; j_gene: TRBJ2-5
CDR3nt: TGTGCCAGCAGACCCGGGGGCGCTGGGGCCAACGTCCTGACTTTC; CDR3aa: CASRPGGAGANVLTF; len: 15; d_gene: NA; v_gene: TRBV27; abundance: NA; j_gene: TRBJ2-6
CDR3nt: TGTGCCATCAGTGAGAGTCGGGACAGCTCCTACGAGCAGTACTTC; CDR3aa: CAISESRDSSYEQYF; len: 15; d_gene: TRBD1; v_gene: TRBV10-3; abundance: NA; j_gene: TRBJ2-7
CDR3nt: TGTGCCAGCAGCGCAGCCGGGAGAGAAAAACTGTTTTTT; CDR3aa: CASSAAGREKLFF; len: 13; d_gene: NA; v_gene: TRBV2; abundance: once; j_gene: TRBJ1-4
CDR3nt: TGTGCCAGCCGGGGGGCCGCCCCCAATCAGCCCCAGCATTTT; CDR3aa: CASRGAAPNQPQHF; len: 14; d_gene: NA; v_gene: TRBV27; abundance: NA; j_gene: TRBJ1-5
CDR3nt: TGTGCCAGCAGCTCACCCCAGCGGGGTTACGAGCAGTACTTC; CDR3aa: CASSSPQRGYEQYF; len: 14; d_gene: TRBD2; v_gene: TRBV11-2; abundance: NA; j_gene: TRBJ2-7
CDR3nt: TGTGCCAGCAGTTCCGCGCCTACGCAGGCTGCGCAGTATTTT; CDR3aa: CASSSAPTQAAQYF; len: 14; d_gene: NA; v_gene: TRBV28; abundance: NA; j_gene: TRBJ2-3